These 26 T cell receptor beta chains were sequenced from one sample in a study of blood T cell repertoires in COVID-19. Produced via immunoSEQ multiplex PCR; TCRdb's table is partial and in-frame only. The table includes more than 100,000 clones, about nine tenths detected once. The sequenced material came from peripheral blood. The receptors stem from a woman between 70 and 85 years old with acute or convalescent COVID-19.

The rearrangement uses TRBV2 and TRBJ1-6; perhaps TRBD1 as D (5 bases). This CDR3 is built from 13 residues. CDR1 and CDR2 (germline): SNHLY, FYNNEI. The germline V and J ends were trimmed by 4 bases and 7 bases, with 8 bases remaining between them. CDR3 sequence (DNA): TGTGCCAGCAGTGCGGGGGACAATTCACCCCTCCACTTT. Translation gives CASSAGDNSPLHF.

The chain couples TRBV21-1 to TRBJ2-7; whether TRBD2, the table's D call, matches the DNA was not checked. TRBV21-1 is deemed a pseudogene. The CDR3 spans 16 residues. The CDR3 DNA sequence: TGTGCCAGCAGCAAGGAGACTAGCGGGGTCTTGTACGAGCAGTACTTC. Protein: CASSKETSGVLYEQYF.

The chain couples TRBV6-2 or TRBV6-3 to TRBJ2-5, with TRBD1 matching 10 bases. In germline, CDR1 is MNHEY, CDR2 SVGEGT. The CDR3 is 15 amino acids. V dropped 5 bases and J dropped 5; count of bases not matched to a gene: 8. In DNA form, the CDR3 reads TGTGCCAGCAGTCCACTGACAGGGGGCAGGGAGACCCAGTACTTC. Translation: CASSPLTGGRETQYF.

The chain couples TRBV5-1 to TRBJ1-1, with D possibly being TRBD1 (6 bases). This CDR3 is built from 15 residues. The V and J ends lost 4 bases and 0 bases respectively, with 13 bases between them. Germline CDR1 reads SGHRS; CDR2 reads YFSETQ. The CDR3 protein is CASSPRGQMNTEAFF. The CDR3 bases are TGCGCCAGCAGCCCCAGAGGACAGATGAACACTGAAGCTTTCTTT.

V and J are TRBV3-1 (or the pseudogene TRBV3-2) and TRBJ1-2; D call uncertain. V was trimmed by 0 bases and J by 1 base, leaving 6 bases between them. Germline loops: CDR1 LGHDT, CDR2 YNNKEL (reference sequence). This CDR3 has 14 residues. The DNA of the CDR3 is TGTGCCAGCAGCCAAGAAGGACTTAACTATGGCTACACCTTC. Translation gives CASSQEGLNYGYTF.

This sequence joins TRBV10-1 and TRBJ2-5; a weak D match, TRBD1 (6 bases). The CDR3 spans 15 residues. V lost 1 base to trimming and J lost 0 bases, with 9 bases between them. CDR1 and CDR2 (germline): WNHNN, SYGVQD (reference sequence). The CDR3 is CASSEFRDNQETQYF. The CDR3 DNA follows: TGCGCCAGCAGTGAGTTCCGGGACAACCAAGAGACCCAGTACTTC.

The gene calls are TRBV29-1 and TRBJ1-5, with 10 bases that match TRBD1. The CDR3 has 14 amino acids. V lost 4 bases, J lost 1 base, and 1 base stayed unmatched. CDR1 is SQVTM, CDR2 ANQGSEA, per germline. The CDR3 coding sequence is TGCAGCGTTGGACAGGGGGCGAGCAATCAGCCCCAGCATTTT. Protein sequence: CSVGQGASNQPQHF.

This chain links TRBV6-5 with TRBJ2-1, with 10 bases that match TRBD1. The CDR3 sequence is 16 residues long. Germline CDR1 and CDR2: MNHEY and SVGAGI. After removal of 4 bases from V and 6 bases from J, the junction contained 9 bases not matched to a gene. The CDR3 coding sequence is TGTGCCAGCAGTTTCACCGGGACAGGGGTAGGCAATGAGCAGTTCTTC. It specifies CASSFTGTGVGNEQFF.

The chain combines TRBV4-1 with TRBJ2-7; tentative D call: TRBD1 (5 bases). The CDR3 has 14 amino acids. Trimming left V 4 bases short and J 5 bases short, with 15 bases between. CDR1 and CDR2 from the germline V gene are MGHRA and YSYEKL. The CDR3 loop is CASSPGPGLHEQYF. In DNA form, the CDR3 reads TGCGCCAGCAGCCCAGGGCCAGGGCTACACGAGCAGTACTTC.

The rearrangement links TRBV7-3 to TRBJ2-1; 8 positions match TRBD1. Trimming at V came to 1 base and at J to 2 bases, leaving 7 bases not matched to a gene. CDR3 size: 17 residues. CDR1 and CDR2 (germline): SGHTA, FQGTGA. The CDR3, as DNA: TGTGCCAGCAGCTTAAACGTTGCAGGGGGCGCCTACAATGAGCAGTTCTTC. As protein: CASSLNVAGGAYNEQFF.

This clone appeared a few times. The chain carries TRBV6-5 and TRBJ2-4; 14 nucleotides line up with TRBD2. From germline, CDR1 is MNHEY and CDR2 SVGAGI. V shed 5 bases, J shed 10 bases, and the junction held 4 bases outside the gene matches. The CDR3 totals 14 residues. The CDR3, as DNA: TGTGCCAGCAGTACGACTAGCGGGGGGGGTATTCAGTACTTC. As protein: CASSTTSGGGIQYF.

The V call is TRBV6-5, the J call TRBJ1-2; 8 bases agree with TRBD1. The CDR3 has 14 amino acids. From germline, CDR1 is MNHEY and CDR2 SVGAGI. With V trimmed by 5 bases and J by 7 bases, 9 bases remained unmatched. CDR3: CASSNDRGGFGYTF. DNA of the CDR3: TGTGCCAGCAGTAACGACAGGGGCGGTTTTGGCTACACCTTC.

V is TRBV30 and J is TRBJ1-1, with 8 bases identical to TRBD1. V lost 4 bases, J lost 6 bases, and 4 bases stayed unmatched. Germline loops: CDR1 GTSNPN, CDR2 SVGIG (reference sequence). There are 12 residues in the CDR3. This CDR3 is CAWIGQGAEAFF. The CDR3 nucleotides are TGTGCCTGGATAGGACAGGGCGCTGAAGCTTTCTTT.

This clone has more than one count but fewer than ten. The chain uses TRBV20-1 and TRBJ1-4; D remains unclear. This CDR3 has 10 residues. Germline V gene data show CDR1 as DFQATT and CDR2 as SNEGSKA (reference sequence). Trimming took off 6 bases at V and 8 bases at J, with 7 bases between the two ends. CDR3 amino acids: CSAAGEKLFF. The CDR3 nucleotides read TGCAGTGCAGCCGGGGAAAAACTGTTTTTT.

This rearrangement joins TRBV4-1 to TRBJ2-7, with TRBD1 matching over 7 bases. The length of the CDR3 is 14 residues. Germline V gene lookup returns CDR1 MGHRA and CDR2 YSYEKL. With V trimmed by 4 bases and J by 5 bases, 8 bases remained unmatched. CDR3 loop: CASSRRQGWDEQYF. Written as DNA, the CDR3 is TGCGCCAGCAGCCGTAGACAGGGTTGGGACGAGCAGTACTTC.

This clone was seen a handful of times. The chain has TRBV30 and TRBJ1-4, with D uncertain. This CDR3 is built from 13 residues. Trimming stripped 0 bases from V and 6 bases from J, with 8 bases between. CDR1 and CDR2 from the germline V gene are GTSNPN and SVGIG (reference sequence). The CDR3 region is CAWSVGGDEKLFF. CDR3 DNA: TGTGCCTGGAGTGTAGGCGGGGATGAAAAACTGTTTTTT.

The rearrangement uses TRBV4-2 and TRBJ1-1, with D perhaps matching TRBD1 (5 bases). The V and J ends lost 2 bases and 4 bases respectively, with 14 bases between them. Germline CDR1 is LGHNA and CDR2 is YNFKEQ. This CDR3 comprises 15 residues. CDR3 in DNA: TGTGCCAGCAGCCAAACCCCGGGGGTCGGCACTGAAGCTTTCTTT. Its protein is CASSQTPGVGTEAFF.

The CDR3 reads CASSVGGSNSYEQYF. DNA of the CDR3: TGTGCCAGCAGCGTAGGAGGGTCTAACTCCTACGAGCAGTACTTC. The gene calls are TRBV9 and TRBJ2-7; D possibly corresponds to TRBD2 (5 bases). This CDR3 comprises 15 residues. Germline CDR1 reads SGDLS; CDR2 reads YYNGEE. Trimming left V 0 bases short and J 0 bases short, with 10 bases between.

The genes are TRBV4-1 and TRBJ1-4; D uncertain. The CDR3 is made up of 14 amino acids. Germline V lookup: CDR1 MGHRA, CDR2 YSYEKL. V was pared by 1 base and J by 8 bases, with 11 bases between. The DNA of the CDR3 is TGCGCCAGCAGCCAAGCACAGTTTCAAGAAAAACTGTTTTTT. As protein: CASSQAQFQEKLFF.

V gene TRBV9 combines with J gene TRBJ2-7, with D unresolved. This CDR3 spans 14 amino acids. Germline loops: CDR1 SGDLS, CDR2 YYNGEE. V lost 0 bases and J lost 2, with 9 bases in between. The CDR3 sequence: CASSVGTEPYEQYF. For the CDR3, the DNA is TGTGCCAGCAGCGTAGGAACTGAACCCTACGAGCAGTACTTC.

This clone turned up a few times. The CDR3 region is CASSLTELYPQHF. CDR3 sequence (DNA): TGTGCCAGCAGTTTGACAGAGCTATACCCCCAGCATTTT. The V call is TRBV27, the J call TRBJ1-5, with a possible D match to TRBD1 (5 bases). The germline CDR1 and CDR2 sequences are MNHEY and SMNVEV (reference sequence). CDR3 length: 13 amino acids. V dropped 3 bases and J dropped 10 bases, with 13 bases sitting between them.

The V gene is TRBV19, the J gene TRBJ1-5, with a tentative D call TRBD1 (6 bases). Germline V gene sequence: CDR1 LNHDA, CDR2 SQIVND (reference sequence). Between the trimmed V and J ends, which lost 0 bases and 2 bases, there was a span of 11 bases. The CDR3 is 16 residues long. The CDR3 reads CASSIEGAYRNQPQHF. CDR3 sequence (DNA): TGTGCCAGTAGTATAGAGGGGGCGTACCGCAATCAGCCCCAGCATTTT.

This rearrangement joins TRBV7-2 to TRBJ1-2; perhaps TRBD1 as D (6 bases). The germline V gene encodes CDR1 SGHTA and CDR2 FQGNSA. CDR3 length: 15 residues. Trimming stripped 5 bases from V and 2 bases from J, with 15 bases between. As DNA, the CDR3 is TGTGCCAGCAGCCCAGGGGTTTGGACCAACTATGGCTACACCTTC. It encodes CASSPGVWTNYGYTF.

The genes are TRBV4-1 and TRBJ1-5; no clear D gene. The CDR3 extends over 15 amino acids. Trimming removed 3 bases from V and 0 bases from J, with 9 bases in between. In germline, CDR1 is MGHRA, CDR2 YSYEKL. The CDR3 sequence: CASSHPGPSNQPQHF. CDR3 bases: TGCGCCAGCAGCCATCCGGGTCCTAGCAATCAGCCCCAGCATTTT.

The chain joins TRBV4-1 to TRBJ2-7; unclear D gene. V was pared by 1 base and J by 2 bases, with 6 bases between. In germline, CDR1 is MGHRA, CDR2 YSYEKL. The CDR3 sequence is 13 residues long. In DNA form, the CDR3 reads TGCGCCAGCAGCCAAGGACAAGCCTACGAGCAGTACTTC. Protein sequence: CASSQGQAYEQYF.

The chain is built from TRBV7-9 and TRBJ1-3; perhaps TRBD1 as D (5 bases). V lost 7 bases, J lost 0 bases, and 22 bases lay in between. Germline loops: CDR1 SEHNR, CDR2 FQNEAQ (reference sequence). The CDR3 is made up of 18 amino acids. The CDR3 loop is CASTLGWGRASSGNTIYF. CDR3 DNA sequence: TGTGCCAGCACCCTAGGGTGGGGCAGGGCAAGCTCTGGAAACACCATATATTTT.